Below, 24 T cell receptor beta chains from the same sample are listed, as sequenced in a study of T cells in women clearing cervical HPV infection. Sequenced by immunoSEQ multiplex PCR; TCRdb stores in-frame clones only, minus some. The sample totals tens of thousands of clones; its top ten clones hold 6.8%. Sample: blood buffy coat. The origin of the receptors is a woman between 18 and 70 years old with a cervical HPV16 infection that either progressed to CIN3+ or cleared (not recorded which).

Comment on this clone: With the read ending 3 residues before the CDR3 end, the germline J gene is used to fill in that end. This rearrangement joins TRBV7-3 to TRBJ1-2; weak D call: TRBD1 (5 bases). This CDR3 is 16 amino acids long. Germline V gene data show CDR1 as SGHTA and CDR2 as FQGTGA. The DNA read from the CDR3 is TGTGCCAGCAGCTTCGGGACTAGCGGGAGGGCAGATACC. Translating gives CASSFGTSGRADT. Given in full, the CDR3 is CASSFGTSGRADTYTF.

In the case of this clone: The read falls 3 residues short of the CDR3 end, and the missing part is taken from the germline J gene. This sequence joins TRBV6-1 and TRBJ1-2; 7 bases are shared with TRBD1. Looked up from germline, CDR1 is MNHNS and CDR2 is SASEGT. The CDR3 contains 12 residues. V lost 3 bases, J lost 7 bases, and 2 bases stayed unmatched. CDR3 DNA (partial): TGTGCCAGCAGTGACTACAGGGGTGGC. Amino acid sequence: CASSDYRGG. The full CDR3 protein reads CASSDYRGGYTF.

Turning to this clone: The read ends 3 residues shy of where the CDR3 ends; the end is completed using the germline J gene. The gene calls are TRBV2 and TRBJ2-5; tentatively, D is TRBD1 (6 bases). Germline CDR1 SNHLY, CDR2 FYNNEI. The CDR3 is 14 amino acids. CDR3 bases read: TGTGCCAGCAGTGAAGACTTTGGGACAAATACC. This sequence encodes CASSEDFGTNT. Given in full, the CDR3 is CASSEDFGTNTQYF.

Concerning this clone itself: From the germline J gene comes the end of the CDR3, since the read stops 3 residues before it. The V gene is TRBV5-5, the J gene TRBJ2-5; 7 bases align to TRBD2. The CDR3 has 14 amino acids. With V trimmed by 4 bases and J by 2 bases, 5 bases remained unmatched. Per germline, CDR1 SGHKS and CDR2 YYEKEE (reference sequence). The CDR3 DNA, read in part, is TGTGCCAGCAGCCTCCGGACTAGGCAAGAGACC. Its protein product is CASSLRTRQET. In full, the CDR3 is CASSLRTRQETQYF.

As concerns this clone: Sequencing ends 3 residues short of the CDR3 end; the germline J gene provides the rest. The chain links TRBV5-3 to TRBJ2-1; 13 bases agree with TRBD2. TRBV5-3 is annotated as an ORF whose role is uncertain. The length of the CDR3 is 15 residues. The ends lost 3 bases at V and 8 bases at J; junction bases unmatched: 5. The CDR3 bases that were read are TGTGCCAGAAGCTGGGGACTAGCGGGGTTGGATGAG. Its protein product is CARSWGLAGLDE. The whole CDR3 region reads CARSWGLAGLDEQFF.

A word on this clone: The read stops 3 residues short of the end of the CDR3; the missing end is completed from the germline J gene. The J gene is TRBJ1-6, the V gene TRBV20-1; 7 bases line up with TRBD1. This CDR3 is built from 14 residues. The ends lost 0 bases at V and 9 bases at J; junction bases unmatched: 5. The V gene's germline CDR1 is DFQATT and CDR2 SNEGSKA (reference sequence). CDR3 region: CSAREGTEGSPLHF. The DNA read from the CDR3 is TGCAGTGCTAGAGAGGGGACAGAGGGTTCACCC.

On this clone itself: The read halts 3 residues ahead of the CDR3 end, with the missing end drawn from the germline J gene. The chain recombines TRBV7-1 with TRBJ2-1, with TRBD2 matching 12 bases. TRBV7-1 belongs to the ORF category, with a function that is uncertain. This CDR3 is built from 20 residues. Trimming at V came to 3 bases and at J to 0 bases, leaving 12 bases not matched to a gene. CDR3 bases read: TGTGCCAGCAGCTCCCGAGGGGGACTAGCGGGCCAGAGCTCCTACAATGAG. It specifies CASSSRGGLAGQSSYNE. The whole CDR3 protein reads CASSSRGGLAGQSSYNEQFF.

The CDR3 bases that were read are TGTGCCAGTAACGGCGAGAGGCAGGGGGGAGCTAACTATGGC. The encoded protein is CASNGERQGGANYG. The CDR3 in its entirety is CASNGERQGGANYGYTF. The chain recombines TRBV19 with TRBJ1-2; 7 bases align to TRBD1. The CDR3 goes on 3 residues after the read ends, and that part is filled in from the germline J gene. Germline CDR1 reads LNHDA; CDR2 reads SQIVND (reference sequence). The CDR3 is 17 amino acids. V lost 7 bases, J lost 0 bases, and 14 bases stayed unmatched.

Remarks on this clone: The read gets to within 3 residues of the CDR3 end, and the germline J gene fills in the rest. The V call is TRBV2, the J call TRBJ1-1, with D perhaps matching TRBD1 (5 bases). The CDR3 extends over 14 amino acids. Trimming took off 3 bases at V and 3 bases at J, with 11 bases between the two ends. CDR1 is SNHLY, CDR2 FYNNEI, per germline. CDR3 region: CASSEAGGDTEAFF. The covered CDR3 bases are TGTGCCAGCAGTGAGGCCGGGGGGGACACTGAA.

With regard to this clone: With the read ending 3 residues before the CDR3 end, the germline J gene is used to fill in that end. The chain combines TRBV20-1 with TRBJ2-7; 8 bases fit TRBD2. The germline gives CDR1 DFQATT, CDR2 SNEGSKA (reference sequence). The CDR3 is 17 amino acids. V dropped 2 bases and J dropped 3; count of bases not matched to a gene: 15. CDR3 amino acids: CSARRDRAPGGFYEQYF. The sequenced CDR3 bases are TGCAGTGCTAGACGTGACCGTGCGCCGGGGGGGTTCTACGAG.

As concerns this clone: The read gets to within 3 residues of the CDR3 end, and the germline J gene fills in the rest. V and J are TRBV5-1 and TRBJ2-3; D call uncertain. V shed 0 bases and J shed 6 bases, with 8 bases lying between them. The CDR3 is made up of 13 amino acids. CDR1 and CDR2 (germline): SGHRS, YFSETQ. The CDR3 region is CASSLESRDTQYF. The DNA read from the CDR3 is TGCGCCAGCAGCTTGGAATCTAGGGATACG.

Worth noting for this clone: With the read ending 3 residues before the CDR3 end, the germline J gene is used to fill in that end. The chain carries TRBV4-2 and TRBJ2-7, with 11 bases that match TRBD2. CDR3 length equals 16 residues. Germline CDR1 LGHNA, CDR2 YNFKEQ. The V segment lost 3 bases and the J segment 3 bases; nucleotides outside the gene matches: 7. This CDR3 reads CASSHVSTSGSYEQYF. CDR3 bases read: TGTGCCAGCAGCCATGTTTCAACTAGCGGGAGCTACGAG.

Notes on this clone: The sequence runs out 3 residues before the end of the CDR3; the remainder is reconstructed from the germline J gene. J is TRBJ1-5 and V is TRBV10-1; TRBD1 matches at 8 bases. V lost 5 bases and J lost 2; bases outside the gene matches: 5. The CDR3 contains 15 residues. CDR1 and CDR2 from the germline V gene are WNHNN and SYGVQD (reference sequence). The DNA read from the CDR3 is TGCGCCAGCAGTTATGACAGGGGAGGCAATCAGCCC. This sequence encodes CASSYDRGGNQP. The entire CDR3 reads CASSYDRGGNQPQHF.

Comment on this clone: The CDR3 extends 3 residues past the end of the read, so its final part is completed from the germline J gene. The chain employs TRBV5-1 and TRBJ1-6; 7 bases map to TRBD1. This CDR3 has 14 residues. V lost 4 bases, J lost 7 bases, and 5 bases stayed unmatched. Germline CDR1 is SGHRS and CDR2 is YFSETQ. Partial CDR3 DNA: TGCGCCAGCAGCCCGACAGGGCGGAATTCACCC. It codes for CASSPTGRNSP. The full CDR3 is CASSPTGRNSPLHF.

As regards this clone: The read finishes 3 residues shy of the CDR3 end, and the germline J gene is used to complete it. The V call is TRBV20-1, the J call TRBJ1-1, with 7 bases aligning to TRBD1. The CDR3 is 14 residues long. V trimming: 1 base; J trimming: 0 bases; junction bases outside the gene matches: 2. From germline, CDR1 is DFQATT and CDR2 SNEGSKA (reference sequence). The DNA read from the CDR3 is TGCAGTGCTAGAGCAGGGGGTATGAACACTGAA. Protein: CSARAGGMNTE. The entire CDR3 sequence reads CSARAGGMNTEAFF.

As to this clone: Read data end 3 residues before the CDR3 end; the end is taken from the germline J gene. The rearrangement links TRBV19 to TRBJ2-2; a possible D gene is TRBD2 (6 bases). CDR1 LNHDA and CDR2 SQIVND come from the germline V gene (reference sequence). The CDR3 sequence is 15 residues long. The CDR3 spells CASSIGGTGANVLFF. Partial CDR3 DNA: TGTGCCAGTAGTATAGGGGGGACTGGGGCCAACGTG.

As regards this clone: The read comes to an end 3 residues before the CDR3 does, leaving the germline J gene to fill in the end. This chain uses TRBV7-2 with TRBJ2-7; tentative D call: TRBD1 (6 bases). This CDR3 is 14 amino acids long. V was trimmed by 1 base and J by 5 bases, leaving 12 bases between them. The germline V gene encodes CDR1 SGHTA and CDR2 FQGNSA. The covered CDR3 bases are TGTGCCAGCAGCTTAGATCAGGGGTATGACGAG. It codes for CASSLDQGYDE. The full CDR3 reads CASSLDQGYDEQYF.

This clone ranks as medium-sized in terms of frequency. The read terminates 3 residues ahead of where the CDR3 ends, so the germline J gene completes it. The gene calls are TRBV5-1 and TRBJ1-4; D is unclear. V was shortened by 2 bases and J by 4 bases, with 6 bases between the two germline ends. Germline V CDR1 and CDR2: SGHRS, YFSETQ. The CDR3 consists of 13 residues. The CDR3 region is CASSLNINEKLFF. The DNA read from the CDR3 is TGCGCCAGCAGCTTAAATATTAATGAAAAA. The variable domain in full, with the rest retrieved from reference TRBV5-1 and TRBJ1-4, is KAGVTQTPRYLIKTRGQQVTLSCSPISGHRSVSWYQQTPGQGLQFLFEYFSETQRNKGNFPGRFSGRQFSNSRSEMNVSTLELGDSALYLCASSLNINEKLFFGSGTQLSVL.

Points on this clone: The read ends 3 residues early relative to the CDR3; the germline J gene fills the gap. This CDR3 is also generated by other DNA sequences in the sample. This chain links TRBV5-1 with TRBJ2-2, with 7 bases fitting TRBD1. Losses at the gene ends were 3 bases for V and 5 bases for J; bases not matched to a gene: 10. The CDR3 sequence is 16 residues long. The germline V gene has CDR1 SGHRS and CDR2 YFSETQ. The chain's CDR3 is CASSSPDRVETGELFF. The CDR3 bases that were read are TGCGCCAGCAGCTCCCCAGACAGGGTAGAGACCGGGGAG.

On this clone itself: This same CDR3 is encoded by further DNA sequences in the sample. The sequenced part of the CDR3 DNA is TGTGCCTGGAGTAGAGGGGTTGGAAACACC. Its protein product is CAWSRGVGNT. The entire CDR3 sequence reads CAWSRGVGNTIYF. This sequence joins TRBV30 and TRBJ1-3; D possibly corresponds to TRBD1 (5 bases). Read coverage stops 3 residues before the CDR3 terminus; the germline J gene supplies the remainder. CDR1 and CDR2 from the germline V gene are GTSNPN and SVGIG (reference sequence). V lost 2 bases and J 3 bases, leaving 8 bases between the germline ends. CDR3 size: 13 residues.

CDR3 bases read: TGCGCCAGCAGCTCTGGGGAAGGGGTATTGAACACTGAA. This gives the protein CASSSGEGVLNTE. The entire CDR3 is CASSSGEGVLNTEAFF. The chain carries TRBV5-1 and TRBJ1-1, with D maybe TRBD1 (5 bases). The CDR3 extends 3 residues past the end of the read, so its final part is completed from the germline J gene. The CDR3 sequence is 16 residues long. Germline values: CDR1 SGHRS, CDR2 YFSETQ. V was shortened by 3 bases and J by 0 bases, with 15 bases between the two germline ends.

Concerning this clone: The read falls 3 residues short of the CDR3 end, and the missing part is taken from the germline J gene. The gene calls are TRBV7-2 and TRBJ2-1, with D tentatively TRBD1 or TRBD2 (6 bases each). CDR3 length: 15 residues. Trimming pared 5 bases from V and 2 bases from J, leaving 13 bases between. CDR1 is SGHTA, CDR2 FQGNSA, per germline. CDR3 DNA (partial): TGTGCCAGCAGCCTGGGGGCGGGACCCTACAATGAG. It codes for CASSLGAGPYNE. The CDR3 in full is CASSLGAGPYNEQFF. Full variable domain (outside the CDR3, taken from reference TRBV7-2 and TRBJ2-1): GAGVSQSPSNKVTEKGKDVELRCDPISGHTALYWYRQSLGQGLEFLIYFQGNSAPDKSGLPSDRFSAERTGGSVSTLTIQRTQQEDSAVYLCASSLGAGPYNEQFFGPGTRLTVL.

Details on this clone: The CDR3 extends 3 residues past the end of the read, so its final part is completed from the germline J gene. V and J are TRBV27 and TRBJ2-1; D possibly corresponds to TRBD1 (6 bases). Germline V gene data show CDR1 as MNHEY and CDR2 as SMNVEV (reference sequence). The CDR3 has 14 amino acids. The V gene lost 6 bases and the J gene lost 4 bases, with 13 bases spanning the gap. The CDR3 here is CASRNRDTYNEQFF. The sequenced CDR3 bases are TGTGCCAGCAGAAACAGGGATACTTACAATGAG.

A word on this clone: The CDR3 extends 3 residues past the end of the read, so its final part is completed from the germline J gene. The J gene is TRBJ2-4, the V gene TRBV5-1; 11 bases map to TRBD1. CDR1 and CDR2 (germline): SGHRS, YFSETQ. There are 14 residues in the CDR3. The sequenced part of the CDR3 DNA is TGCGCCAGCAGTTCGGACAGGGGGCCTAATGGT. Its translation is CASSSDRGPNG. The full-length CDR3 reads as CASSSDRGPNGQYF.